A single T cell receptor (beta chain) is shown here with its context. The antigen remains undetermined. TCRdb re-called the 5' RACE reads; one entry per CDR3 protein, DNA not given. The record lists 440,000 or so distinct CDR3 sequences, of which the ten most abundant hold about 7.3%. Germline CDR1 reads LNHDA; CDR2 reads SQIVND (reference sequence). This CDR3 has 15 residues. The source of the sample is a study of T cells expressing NK-cell markers. In the study overall: Beta-chain profiling covered CD3+CD56+NKG2C+, CD3+CD56+NKG2C- and CD3+CD56-NKG2C+ sorted subsets. Sequencing covered eight donors, seven HCMV-seropositive and one seronegative. General observations from the study: In several donors, dominant clonotypes made up about 28.3-65% of CD3+CD56-NKG2C+ cells.

The V gene is TRBV19, the J gene TRBJ2-1; TCRdb picks TRBD2, but there is no DNA to check that call. This TCR derives from a woman between 18 and 70 years old in good health. Source material: blood T cells: a sorted CD56 or NKG2C T cell subset, CD4+ or CD8+ T cells, or bulk PBMC T cells (not recorded which). The CDR3 spells CASTSGTSGSLEQFF.